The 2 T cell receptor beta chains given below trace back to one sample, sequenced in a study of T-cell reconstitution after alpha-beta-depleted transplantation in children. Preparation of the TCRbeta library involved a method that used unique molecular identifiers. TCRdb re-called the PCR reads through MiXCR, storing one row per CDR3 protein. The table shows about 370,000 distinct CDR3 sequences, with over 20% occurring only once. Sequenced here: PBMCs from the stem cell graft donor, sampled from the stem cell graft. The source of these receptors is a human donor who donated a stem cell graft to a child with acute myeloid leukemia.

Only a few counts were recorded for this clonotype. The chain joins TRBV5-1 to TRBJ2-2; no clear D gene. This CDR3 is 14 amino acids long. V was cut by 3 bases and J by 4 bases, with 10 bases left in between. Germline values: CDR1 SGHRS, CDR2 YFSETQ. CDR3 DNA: TGCGCCAGCAGCTGGACCTTTAGCACCGGGGAGCTGTTTTTT. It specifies CASSWTFSTGELFF.

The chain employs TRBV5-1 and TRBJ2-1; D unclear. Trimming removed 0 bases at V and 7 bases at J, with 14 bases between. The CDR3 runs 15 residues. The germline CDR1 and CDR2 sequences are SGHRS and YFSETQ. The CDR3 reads CASSLAVQRANEQFF. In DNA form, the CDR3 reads TGCGCCAGCAGCTTGGCCGTACAGAGAGCAAATGAGCAGTTCTTC.